The present TCR beta chain was sequenced within a study of blood T cell repertoires in COVID-19. Turning to the study itself: The United States, Italy and Spain provided the acute and convalescent COVID-19 samples. In each case, the material was cDNA or gDNA derived from T cells, B-cell-depleted T cells, or PBMCs.

Seattle's cohort entered during active infection and was followed longitudinally. Trimming took off 4 bases at V and 3 bases at J, with 16 bases between the two ends. The germline gives CDR1 MNHEY, CDR2 SVGAGI. The CDR3 length is 16 residues. Methods used by the authors: Amplification of reference gene primers was used by the study to estimate nucleated cell counts. Method: immunoSEQ multiplex PCR; TCRdb's copy keeps in-frame clones and lacks some. V and J calls and clone size are as listed in that table; D and trimming were resolved from the DNA. This sample carries 150,000 or so clones, about nine tenths of them seen once, and the ten largest clones take about 4.6%.

This clonotype originated in a young man with COVID-19, enrolled during active disease. Sequencing was done on a sample of peripheral blood. The chain recombines TRBV6-5 with TRBJ2-1, with D perhaps matching TRBD1 (5 bases). The CDR3 DNA follows: TGTGCCAGCAGTTCCCACTTACCCAGGGACTACAATGAGCAGTTCTTC. Its protein is CASSSHLPRDYNEQFF.